This T cell receptor (beta chain) was retrieved from a study of beta chain features in type 1 diabetes. This clone turned up a few times. No antigen is known for it. Germline assignment: CDR1 MNHNY and CDR2 SVGAGI (reference sequence). The V gene lost 2 bases and the J gene lost 3 bases, with 11 bases spanning the gap. The CDR3 is 14 amino acids. Investigators reverse transcribed all isolated RNA, so they sequenced expressed TCRB transcripts. TCRdb keeps only in-frame clones here, not all; method: immunoSEQ multiplex PCR. The table lists approximately 70,000 clones, around 49% of them singletons. General study results and limits: Individuals with type 1 diabetes displayed fewer insertions and more deletions at VDJ junctions. The study found moderately but significantly shorter TCRB CDR3s in all four CD4+ subsets of Type 1 diabetes patients.

The chain joins TRBV6-6 to TRBJ2-7, with TRBD1 as a possible D gene (6 bases). The receptor was derived from a man aged 30-40 years with type 1 diabetes. Sequencing was carried out using central memory CD4+ T cells from blood. CDR3 sequence (DNA): TGTGCCAGCAGTTACGTGGGGGCTAACTACGAGCAGTACTTC. It yields the protein CASSYVGANYEQYF.